This entry lists 16 T cell receptor beta chains sequenced from one sample in a study of early T cells in non-severe SARS-CoV-2 infection. TCRdb processed the 5' RACE reads anew with MiXCR; each CDR3 protein has one entry. Here the sample spans 29,000 or so distinct CDR3 sequences, roughly 5% being singletons. The sample consisted of whole blood. These receptors originate from an adult who was a healthcare worker with PCR-confirmed SARS-CoV-2 infection or an uninfected control (not recorded which).

This clonotype was seen a handful of times. This chain connects TRBV18 to TRBJ2-7; 10 nucleotides line up with TRBD2. The CDR3 length is 18 residues. V lost 3 bases, J lost 5 bases, and 16 bases stayed unmatched. The germline gives CDR1 KGHSH, CDR2 LQKENI. Here the CDR3 DNA reads TGTGCCAGCTCACCTTGGGGGATCGGTAGCGGGAGGCTTCACGAGCAGTACTTC. Translation: CASSPWGIGSGRLHEQYF.

The chain links TRBV19 to TRBJ2-7, with TRBD1 matching 10 bases. V was pared by 5 bases and J by 7 bases, with 5 bases of the junction left unmatched. The CDR3 runs 13 residues. Germline V gene lookup returns CDR1 LNHDA and CDR2 SQIVND (reference sequence). CDR3 sequence: CASSPRTGGEQYF. CDR3 sequence (DNA): TGTGCCAGTAGTCCGAGGACAGGGGGGGAGCAGTACTTC.

This clonotype was found many times. J is TRBJ2-5 and V is TRBV5-4; 12 nucleotides align to TRBD2. The V gene end was trimmed by 4 bases and the J gene end by 1 base; junction bases not matched to a gene: 5. Germline V CDR1 and CDR2: SGHNT, YYREEE (reference sequence). The CDR3 covers 16 residues. The chain's CDR3 is CASSPGLAGFQETQYF. The DNA of the CDR3 is TGTGCCAGCAGCCCCGGACTAGCGGGGTTCCAAGAGACCCAGTACTTC.

This clonotype was picked up many times. V and J are TRBV10-3 and TRBJ2-1; 10 bases are shared with TRBD1. With V trimmed by 6 bases and J by 8 bases, 10 bases remained unmatched. The CDR3 is made up of 15 amino acids. The germline gives CDR1 ENHRY, CDR2 SYGVKD. Here the CDR3 reads CAIRTGGSALYEQFF. The CDR3, as DNA: TGTGCCATCAGGACAGGGGGCTCCGCCCTGTATGAGCAGTTCTTC.

At least ten counts were recorded for this clonotype. The chain carries TRBV5-1 and TRBJ2-3; D gene uncertain. CDR1 and CDR2 (germline): SGHRS, YFSETQ. This CDR3 has 13 residues. Trimming removed 2 bases at V and 3 bases at J, with 7 bases between. DNA of the CDR3: TGCGCCAGCAGCTTAGCTTATACAGATACGCAGTATTTT. This gives the protein CASSLAYTDTQYF.

The V gene is TRBV29-1, the J gene TRBJ1-1; D unresolved. The germline V gene encodes CDR1 SQVTM and CDR2 ANQGSEA. The CDR3 runs 13 residues. The germline V and J ends were trimmed by 3 bases and 0 bases, with 8 bases remaining between them. CDR3 sequence (DNA): TGCAGCGTTGAGGTCCAGTTGAACACTGAAGCTTTCTTT. This encodes CSVEVQLNTEAFF.

This clonotype appeared a few times. The CDR3 sequence: CASSPDGTPKGETQYF. The DNA of the CDR3 is TGCGCCAGCAGCCCGGATGGGACTCCCAAAGGGGAGACCCAGTACTTC. V and J are TRBV10-2 and TRBJ2-5, with D perhaps matching TRBD2 (6 bases). Trimming pared 6 bases from V and 5 bases from J, leaving 22 bases between. The CDR3 extends over 16 amino acids. Germline-derived CDR1 and CDR2 are WSHSY and SAAADI.

This clonotype showed up just a few times. The chain links TRBV19 to TRBJ2-2; D is perhaps TRBD1 (6 bases). Germline CDR1 is LNHDA and CDR2 is SQIVND (reference sequence). The CDR3 spans 15 residues. Trimming cost V 7 bases and J 5 bases, with 17 bases left between them. The CDR3 loop reads CASKDDWGQTGELFF. CDR3 sequence (DNA): TGTGCCAGTAAGGATGACTGGGGGCAAACCGGGGAGCTGTTTTTT.

This sequence joins TRBV7-2 and TRBJ2-1; D may be TRBD1 (5 bases). Trimming removed 5 bases at V and 6 bases at J, with 14 bases between. CDR1 SGHTA and CDR2 FQGNSA come from the germline V gene. The CDR3 is made up of 14 amino acids. CDR3 protein: CASSIRRVSNEQFF. DNA for the CDR3: TGTGCCAGCAGCATACGCAGGGTTTCCAATGAGCAGTTCTTC.

This clonotype was seen at least ten times. J is TRBJ1-4 and V is TRBV10-3; D gene ambiguous. The CDR3 contains 13 residues. Trimming stripped 2 bases from V and 5 bases from J, with 6 bases between. Germline V gene lookup returns CDR1 ENHRY and CDR2 SYGVKD. CDR3 coding DNA: TGTGCCATCAGTGAGCAGATAAATGAAAAACTGTTTTTT. Protein: CAISEQINEKLFF.

The chain joins TRBV10-3 to TRBJ2-4; no reliable D call. Trimming cost V 0 bases and J 3 bases, with 9 bases left between them. Germline CDR1 reads ENHRY; CDR2 reads SYGVKD. The CDR3 has 15 amino acids. This CDR3 is CAISESTTGKNIQYF. The CDR3 DNA reads as TGTGCCATCAGTGAGTCGACAACGGGCAAAAACATTCAGTACTTC.

This clonotype occurred a few times. The chain joins TRBV20-1 to TRBJ2-4; 8 bases agree with TRBD1. The CDR3 has 12 residues. V gave up 4 bases and J gave up 9 bases; unmatched junction bases: 5. Germline V gives CDR1 DFQATT, CDR2 SNEGSKA (reference sequence). CDR3 in DNA: TGCAGTGCTACCGGACAGGGACCCATTCAGTACTTC. Translation: CSATGQGPIQYF.

Ten or more counts support this clonotype. The chain recombines TRBV6-6 with TRBJ2-2; 8 nucleotides match TRBD1. Germline assignment: CDR1 MNHNY and CDR2 SVGAGI (reference sequence). V trimming: 6 bases; J trimming: 3 bases; junction bases outside the gene matches: 0. This CDR3 spans 13 amino acids. The chain's CDR3 is CASRDRDTGELFF. In DNA, the CDR3 is TGTGCCAGCAGGGACAGGGACACCGGGGAGCTGTTTTTT.

This clonotype occurred many times. CDR3 coding DNA: TGTGCCAGCTCACGGGGACAGGGACTCAATTCACCCCTCCACTTT. Its translation: CASSRGQGLNSPLHF. The V and J genes are TRBV18 and TRBJ1-6, with 9 positions matching TRBD1. Germline V gene sequence: CDR1 KGHSH, CDR2 LQKENI. The trim removed 4 bases at V and 7 bases at J, leaving 5 bases unmatched. CDR3 length: 15 residues.

This clonotype showed up many times. The chain uses TRBV18 and TRBJ2-7, with D perhaps TRBD2 (6 bases). The CDR3 is 13 amino acids. Germline CDR1 KGHSH, CDR2 LQKENI. V lost 3 bases to trimming and J lost 3 bases, with 9 bases between them. The CDR3 bases are TGTGCCAGCTCACCGGGAGGTTTCTACGAGCAGTACTTC. This encodes CASSPGGFYEQYF.

V is TRBV4-1 and J is TRBJ1-4, with D unresolved. Trimming cost V 2 bases and J 3 bases, with 10 bases left between them. The germline V gene encodes CDR1 MGHRA and CDR2 YSYEKL. The CDR3 contains 15 residues. CDR3 bases: TGCGCCAGCAGCCAAACCGACTTAGCTAATGAAAAACTGTTTTTT. Its translation: CASSQTDLANEKLFF.